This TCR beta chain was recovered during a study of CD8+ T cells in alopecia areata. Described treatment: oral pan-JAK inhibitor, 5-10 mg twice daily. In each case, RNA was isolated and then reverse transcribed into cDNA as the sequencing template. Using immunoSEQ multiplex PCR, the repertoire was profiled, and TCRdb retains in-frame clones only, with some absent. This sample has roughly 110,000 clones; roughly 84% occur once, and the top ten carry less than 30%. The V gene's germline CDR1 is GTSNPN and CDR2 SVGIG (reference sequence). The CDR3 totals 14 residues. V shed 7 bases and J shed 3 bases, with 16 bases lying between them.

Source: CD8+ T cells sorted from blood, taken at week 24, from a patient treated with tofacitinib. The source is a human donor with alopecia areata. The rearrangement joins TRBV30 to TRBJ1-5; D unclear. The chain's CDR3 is CASKLGRNNQPQHF. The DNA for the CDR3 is TGTGCCTCCAAACTTGGACGGAACAATCAGCCCCAGCATTTT.